Presented here are 9 T cell receptor beta chains from one specimen sequenced in a study of vaccination effects on CD4 cells after COVID-19. Antigen-specific CD4+ T cells expanded by the ViraFEST assay with viral peptide pools were then sequenced. On roughly day 10 of culture, CD4+ T cells were separated out. Vaccinees lacked prior SARS-CoV-2 infection and tested negative for nucleocapsid antibodies. Sequencing used immunoSEQ multiplex PCR; TCRdb keeps in-frame clones, though not all of them. This sample has 20,000 to 25,000 clones, with approximately 74% found just once. Antigens for these TCRs are unknown. Source: CD4+ T cells from PBMCs cultured with SARS-CoV-2 spike peptides, taken before COVID-19 vaccination. These receptors came from a human donor who received a COVID-19 vaccine.

The J gene is TRBJ1-1, the V gene TRBV4-1; D may be TRBD1 (5 bases). The CDR3 length is 13 residues. Germline V lookup: CDR1 MGHRA, CDR2 YSYEKL. Trimming removed 1 base at V and 10 bases at J, with 13 bases between. The CDR3 reads CASSQGSGRGAFF. Written as DNA, the CDR3 is TGCGCCAGCAGCCAAGGTTCGGGGCGCGGAGCTTTCTTT.

This clone came up once. V is TRBV24-1 and J is TRBJ1-2, with no clear D. The CDR3 sequence is 14 residues long. CDR1 is KGHDR and CDR2 is SFDVKD in the germline V gene. Between the trimmed V and J ends, which lost 3 bases and 5 bases, there was a span of 12 bases. The CDR3 reads CATSDEPLEYGYTF. CDR3 bases: TGTGCCACCAGTGATGAGCCTCTAGAGTATGGCTACACCTTC.

V gene TRBV6-6 combines with J gene TRBJ2-1; D gene unclear. The V gene lost 5 bases and the J gene lost 12 bases, with 11 bases spanning the gap. This CDR3 comprises 11 residues. CDR1 MNHNY and CDR2 SVGAGI come from the germline V gene (reference sequence). The CDR3 nucleotides are TGTGCCAGCAGTCGCGACATAGTGCAGTTCTTC. Amino acid sequence: CASSRDIVQFF.

The gene calls are TRBV30 and TRBJ2-1; 14 positions agree with TRBD2. V was pared by 0 bases and J by 6 bases, with 10 bases of the junction left unmatched. Germline V CDR1 and CDR2: GTSNPN, SVGIG (reference sequence). The length of the CDR3 is 18 residues. DNA of the CDR3: TGTGCCTGGAGTGTAACCTATGGACTAGCGGGGGGTGTCAATGAGCAGTTCTTC. The encoded protein is CAWSVTYGLAGGVNEQFF.

This clone was found a few times. V gene TRBV5-1 combines with J gene TRBJ2-7; 9 nucleotides match TRBD2. This CDR3 has 15 amino acids. Trimming at V came to 0 bases and at J to 2 bases, leaving 3 bases not matched to a gene. Germline CDR1 and CDR2: SGHRS and YFSETQ. CDR3 coding DNA: TGCGCCAGCAGCTTGGGCAGCGGGGGGACCTACGAGCAGTACTTC. It yields the protein CASSLGSGGTYEQYF. Variable domain in full (rest from reference TRBV5-1 and TRBJ2-7): KAGVTQTPRYLIKTRGQQVTLSCSPISGHRSVSWYQQTPGQGLQFLFEYFSETQRNKGNFPGRFSGRQFSNSRSEMNVSTLELGDSALYLCASSLGSGGTYEQYFGPGTRLTVT.

This clone was counted a single time. The CDR3 loop reads CASSKEKSGGNQPQHF. The CDR3 DNA is TGTGCCAGCAGCAAAGAAAAAAGTGGGGGGAATCAGCCCCAGCATTTT. This chain links TRBV21-1 with TRBJ1-5. TRBV21-1 counts as a pseudogene. This CDR3 has 16 amino acids.

The chain carries TRBV5-1 and TRBJ2-1; 8 bases map to TRBD2. The CDR3 is made up of 17 amino acids. Germline CDR1 is SGHRS and CDR2 is YFSETQ. V was pared by 4 bases and J by 1 base, with 10 bases of the junction left unmatched. The CDR3 sequence: CASSREQLAASYNEQFF. The CDR3 DNA reads TGCGCCAGCAGCAGAGAACAACTAGCGGCGTCCTACAATGAGCAGTTCTTC.

The V gene is TRBV5-1, the J gene TRBJ2-5; 7 nucleotides match TRBD1. Trimming removed 4 bases from V and 3 bases from J; junction bases left unmatched: 6. The germline gives CDR1 SGHRS, CDR2 YFSETQ. CDR3 length equals 14 residues. The CDR3 nucleotides are TGCGCCAGCAGCCCGTGGGGACAGAAAGAGACCCAGTACTTC. This translates into CASSPWGQKETQYF.

The chain recombines TRBV19 with TRBJ2-3; D is uncertain. Germline assignment: CDR1 LNHDA and CDR2 SQIVND (reference sequence). CDR3 length equals 16 residues. V was pared by 3 bases and J by 0 bases, with 13 bases between. This CDR3 reads CASSMSSTRSTDTQYF. In DNA, the CDR3 is TGTGCCAGTAGTATGAGCTCTACACGGAGCACAGATACGCAGTATTTT.